This is a list of T cell receptor beta chains from one sample in a study of T cells expressing NK-cell markers. TCRdb reworked the 5' RACE reads into one entry per CDR3 protein, no DNA. The repertoire table contains thousands of distinct CDR3 sequences. What was sequenced was blood T cells: a sorted CD56 or NKG2C T cell subset, CD4+ or CD8+ T cells, or bulk PBMC T cells (not recorded which). All receptors derive from a young man in good health. Each CDR3 is given with its conserved first and last residue. Clone size appears in some rows only: once, few, many, or a class for an expanded clone.

TRBV7-9	14	.	TRBJ2-5	CASSLAGRVETQYF
TRBV3-1	13	medium-sized	TRBJ2-2	CASSQDEVGELFF
TRBV6-1	12	.	TRBJ2-7	CAGETGSNEQYF
TRBV20-1	14	.	TRBJ2-7	CSARAGAPVYEQYF
TRBV6-6	13	medium-sized	TRBJ1-5	CASGTRGNQPQHF
TRBV6-5	15	medium-sized	TRBJ1-6	CASSYSTGAGSPLHF
TRBV10-3	16	medium-sized	TRBJ2-3	CAISERSSGPADTQYF
TRBV4-1	18	medium-sized	TRBJ2-3	CASSQDRWREGDTDTQYF
TRBV2	11	medium-sized	TRBJ2-5	CASSTEETQYF
TRBV5-1	13	medium-sized	TRBJ2-2	CASSWDIPSELFF
TRBV6-5	15	.	TRBJ2-1	CASSLLVSRGHEQFF
TRBV7-8	16	.	TRBJ2-4	CASSSTRVTAKNIQYF
TRBV5-1	14	.	TRBJ2-3	CASRFTGAADTQYF
TRBV5-1	13	medium-sized	TRBJ2-1	CASTGLATTEQFF
TRBV30	15	.	TRBJ1-4	CAWSVRGGRGEKLFF
TRBV2	19	.	TRBJ2-2	CASSDTGTSGSANTGELFF
TRBV7-3	16	.	TRBJ2-2	CASSLSRTRNTGELFF
TRBV19	14	medium-sized	TRBJ2-1	CATHLIAGVGEQFF
TRBV29-1	13	.	TRBJ1-2	CSVRDGTNYGYTF
TRBV6-1	14	medium-sized	TRBJ2-7	CASIGGQGVLEQYF
TRBV19	14	.	TRBJ2-2	CASRGSPNTGELFF
TRBV20-1	12	.	TRBJ1-2	CSARTDRVGYTF
TRBV7-9	14	.	TRBJ2-7	CASSPAGGPFEQYF
TRBV7-9	14	.	TRBJ2-2	CASSDDRNTGELFF
TRBV5-1	16	medium-sized	TRBJ1-1	CASSPAPGQLNTEAFF
TRBV3-1	12	medium-sized	TRBJ2-3	CASSLRGATQYF
TRBV9	16	.	TRBJ1-4	CASSTHTGTDNEKLFF
TRBV29-1	14	.	TRBJ1-2	CSVESWAGPYGYTF
TRBV4-3	16	.	TRBJ2-7	CASSQEGAGGSYEQYF
TRBV7-2	17	.	TRBJ2-6	CASSVGDRVPGANVLTF
TRBV5-1	15	medium-sized	TRBJ2-1	CASSLAINSYNEQFF
TRBV11-2	15	.	TRBJ2-1	CASSPGQGSYNEQFF
TRBV20-1	13	medium-sized	TRBJ1-2	CSAPPTGVHGYTF
TRBV18	16	.	TRBJ2-1	CASSQAGTSGRLEGFF
TRBV20-1	15	.	TRBJ2-1	CSASPRRSSYNEQFF
TRBV20-1	15	.	TRBJ1-4	CSASGGSSTNEKLFF
TRBV27	16	medium-sized	TRBJ2-3	CASSPRTSGSFDTQYF
TRBV3-1	15	medium-sized	TRBJ2-3	CASSQETGVTDTQYF
TRBV5-1	17	.	TRBJ1-1	CASSSTGVGNMNTEAFF
TRBV27	15	.	TRBJ2-5	CASSLTGRAGETQYF
TRBV2	15	.	TRBJ1-1	CASRSTSSPGMGAFF
TRBV11-3	16	.	TRBJ2-2	CASSFSLTGFTGELFF
TRBV20-1	14	.	TRBJ1-1	CSASGQRMNTEAFF
TRBV28	16	.	TRBJ2-1	CASTNPGTGTSDEQFF
TRBV6-2/TRBV6-3	13	.	TRBJ2-5	CASSYRGQETQYF
TRBV7-9	15	medium-sized	TRBJ2-6	CASSVTGSGANVLTF
TRBV5-1	16	.	TRBJ2-6	CASSLGAASGANVLTF
TRBV3-1	16	.	TRBJ2-7	CASSQGVWGPLREQYF
TRBV11-2	16	.	TRBJ1-1	CASSSPWTGRRRGAFF
TRBV20-1	15	.	TRBJ1-4	CSARGGTSTNEKLFF
TRBV12-3/TRBV12-4	15	medium-sized	TRBJ2-1	CASRPKDFSYNEQFF
TRBV12-3/TRBV12-4	14	medium-sized	TRBJ2-2	CASLAGPNTGELFF